A single TCR beta chain is shown here with its context. Antigen: not known. The ends were cut back, 2 bases at V and 9 bases at J, with 14 bases in the middle. This CDR3 is built from 13 residues. CDR1 and CDR2 (germline): SQVTM, ANQGSEA. The data are from a study of PD-L1 blockade in urothelial cancer. Study findings and constraints: Pretreatment TCR clonality in blood, when below the median, was predictive of better survival.

Measured with immunoSEQ multiplex PCR; TCRdb has only the in-frame clones, and not every one. The sample includes 45,000 or so clones, roughly 82% of them seen just once. This chain connects TRBV29-1 to TRBJ2-4; TRBD1 is a possible D gene (6 bases). The clonotype comes from a man aged 65-85 years with urothelial cancer. This specimen consisted of PBMCs, obtained around atezolizumab (anti-PD-L1) treatment. For the CDR3, the DNA is TGCAGCGTTGAATACCGACAGGCGGGCATTCAGTACTTC. Its translation: CSVEYRQAGIQYF.